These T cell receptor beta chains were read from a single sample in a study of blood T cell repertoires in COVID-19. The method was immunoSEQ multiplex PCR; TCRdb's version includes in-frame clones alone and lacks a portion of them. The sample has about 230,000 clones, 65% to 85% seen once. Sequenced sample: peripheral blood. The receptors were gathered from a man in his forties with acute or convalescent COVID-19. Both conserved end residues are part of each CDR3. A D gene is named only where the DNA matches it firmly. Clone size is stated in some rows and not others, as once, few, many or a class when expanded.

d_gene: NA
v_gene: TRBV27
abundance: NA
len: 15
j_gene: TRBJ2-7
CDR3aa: CASSLMSGYTYEQYF
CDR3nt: TGTGCCAGCAGTTTGATGAGCGGATATACCTACGAGCAGTACTTC

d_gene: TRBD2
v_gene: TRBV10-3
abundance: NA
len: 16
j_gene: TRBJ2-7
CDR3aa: CASKGTSGRKGVEQYF
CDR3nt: TGTGCCTCCAAAGGGACTAGCGGGAGAAAGGGGGTCGAGCAGTACTTC

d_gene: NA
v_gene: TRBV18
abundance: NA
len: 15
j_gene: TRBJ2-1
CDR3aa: CASSAAVPLFDEQFF
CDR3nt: TGTGCCAGCTCAGCCGCGGTCCCGCTGTTCGATGAGCAGTTCTTC

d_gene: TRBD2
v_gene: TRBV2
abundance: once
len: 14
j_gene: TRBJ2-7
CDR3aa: CASQSGTSLHEQYF
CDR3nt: TGTGCCAGTCAATCCGGGACTAGTCTCCACGAGCAGTACTTC

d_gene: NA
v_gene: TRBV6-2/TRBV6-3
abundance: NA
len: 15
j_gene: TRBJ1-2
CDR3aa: CASSYDGTGYYGYTF
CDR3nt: TGTGCCAGCAGTTACGATGGAACGGGGTACTATGGCTACACCTTC

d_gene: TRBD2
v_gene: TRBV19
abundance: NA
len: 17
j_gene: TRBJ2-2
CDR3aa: CASSNDRAGGDTGELFF
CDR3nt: TGTGCCAGTAGTAACGATAGGGCGGGGGGTGACACCGGGGAGCTGTTTTTT

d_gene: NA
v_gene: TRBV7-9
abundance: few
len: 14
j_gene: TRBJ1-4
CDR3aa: CASSLGQSNEKLFF
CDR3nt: TGTGCCAGCAGCTTAGGACAGAGTAATGAAAAACTGTTTTTT

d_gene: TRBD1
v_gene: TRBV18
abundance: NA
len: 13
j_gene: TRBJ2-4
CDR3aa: CASSQGEGNIQYF
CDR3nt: TGTGCCAGCTCTCAGGGGGAAGGGAACATTCAGTACTTC

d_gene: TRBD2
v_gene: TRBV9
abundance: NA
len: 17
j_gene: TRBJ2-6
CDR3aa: CASIRGGIPSGANVLTF
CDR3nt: TGTGCCAGCATCCGGGGAGGGATCCCTTCTGGGGCCAACGTCCTGACTTTC

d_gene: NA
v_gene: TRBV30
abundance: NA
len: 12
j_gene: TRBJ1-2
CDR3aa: CACKRTTYGYTF
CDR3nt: TGTGCCTGCAAACGGACAACCTATGGCTACACCTTC

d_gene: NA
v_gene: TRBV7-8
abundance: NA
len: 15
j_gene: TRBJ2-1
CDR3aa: CASSSLASSYNEQFF
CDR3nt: TGTGCCAGCAGCTCTCTAGCGAGCTCCTACAATGAGCAGTTCTTC

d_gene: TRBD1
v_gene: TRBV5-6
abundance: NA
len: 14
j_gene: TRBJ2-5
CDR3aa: CASSFLTGAETQYF
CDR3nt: TGTGCCAGCAGCTTTTTGACAGGGGCAGAGACCCAGTACTTC

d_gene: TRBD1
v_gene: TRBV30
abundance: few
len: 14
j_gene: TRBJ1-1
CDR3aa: CAWSPQGAGTEAFF
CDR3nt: TGTGCCTGGAGTCCTCAGGGGGCCGGGACTGAAGCTTTCTTT

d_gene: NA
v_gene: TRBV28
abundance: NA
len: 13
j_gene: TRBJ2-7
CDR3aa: CASSFGGLYEQYF
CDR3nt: TGTGCCAGCAGTTTTGGCGGGCTCTACGAGCAGTACTTC

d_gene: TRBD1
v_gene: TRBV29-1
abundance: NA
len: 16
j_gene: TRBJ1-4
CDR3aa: CSVEGYPGGSNEKLFF
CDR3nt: TGCAGCGTTGAAGGTTACCCAGGGGGATCTAATGAAAAACTGTTTTTT

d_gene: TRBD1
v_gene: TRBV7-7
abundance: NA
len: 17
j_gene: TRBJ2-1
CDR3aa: CASSLAGQGRLGDEQFF
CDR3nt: TGTGCCAGCAGCTTAGCGGGACAGGGCCGCCTTGGGGATGAGCAGTTCTTC

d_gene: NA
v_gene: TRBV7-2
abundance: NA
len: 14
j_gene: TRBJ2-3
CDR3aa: CASSLYPSTDTQYF
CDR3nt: TGTGCCAGCAGCCTCTACCCTAGCACAGATACGCAGTATTTT

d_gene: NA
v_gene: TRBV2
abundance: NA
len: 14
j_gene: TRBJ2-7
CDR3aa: CASSAAGIPNEQYF
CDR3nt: TGTGCCAGCAGTGCGGCGGGGATTCCTAACGAGCAGTACTTC

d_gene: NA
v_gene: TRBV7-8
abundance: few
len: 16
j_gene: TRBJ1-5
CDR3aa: CASSLEAGSRNQPQHF
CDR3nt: TGTGCCAGCAGCTTAGAGGCAGGGTCGCGTAATCAGCCCCAGCATTTT

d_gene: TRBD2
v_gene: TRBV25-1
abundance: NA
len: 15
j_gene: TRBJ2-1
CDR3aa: CASSDRDYLFNEQFF
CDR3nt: TGTGCCAGCAGTGACCGGGACTACCTGTTTAATGAGCAGTTCTTC

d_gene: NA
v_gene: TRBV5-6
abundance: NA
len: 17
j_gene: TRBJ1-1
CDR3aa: CASSLNRESGGNTEAFF
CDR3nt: TGTGCCAGCAGCTTAAATAGGGAATCCGGGGGAAACACTGAAGCTTTCTTT

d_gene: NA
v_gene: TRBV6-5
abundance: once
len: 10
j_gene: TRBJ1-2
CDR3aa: CASGFGRSTF
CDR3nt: TGTGCCAGCGGGTTTGGGCGCTCCACCTTC

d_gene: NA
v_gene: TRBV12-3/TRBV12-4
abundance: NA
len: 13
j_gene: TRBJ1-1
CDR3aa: CASSLGEGREAFF
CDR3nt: TGTGCCAGCAGTTTAGGTGAAGGCAGGGAAGCTTTCTTT

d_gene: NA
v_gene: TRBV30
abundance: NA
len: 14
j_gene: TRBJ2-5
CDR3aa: CAWSARGARETQYF
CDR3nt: TGTGCCTGGAGCGCCCGGGGAGCCCGCGAGACCCAGTACTTC